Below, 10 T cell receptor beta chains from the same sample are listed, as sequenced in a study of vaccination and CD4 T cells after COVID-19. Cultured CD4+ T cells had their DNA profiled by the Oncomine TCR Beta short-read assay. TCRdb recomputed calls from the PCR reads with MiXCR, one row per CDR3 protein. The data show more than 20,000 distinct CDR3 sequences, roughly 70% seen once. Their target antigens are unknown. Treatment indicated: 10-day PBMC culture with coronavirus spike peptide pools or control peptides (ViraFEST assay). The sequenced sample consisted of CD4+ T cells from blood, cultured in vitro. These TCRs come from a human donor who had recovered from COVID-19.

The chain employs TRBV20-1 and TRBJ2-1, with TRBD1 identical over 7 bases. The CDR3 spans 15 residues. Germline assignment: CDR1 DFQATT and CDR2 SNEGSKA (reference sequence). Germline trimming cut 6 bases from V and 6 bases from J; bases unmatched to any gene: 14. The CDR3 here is CSAGQAGTVGNEQFF. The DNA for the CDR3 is TGCAGTGCGGGACAAGCCGGGACAGTTGGCAATGAGCAGTTCTTC.

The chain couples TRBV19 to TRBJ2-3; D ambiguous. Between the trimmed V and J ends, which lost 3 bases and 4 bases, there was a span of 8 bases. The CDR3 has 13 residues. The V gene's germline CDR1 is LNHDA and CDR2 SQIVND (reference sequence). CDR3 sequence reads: CASSIGSPDTQYF. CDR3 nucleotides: TGTGCCAGTAGTATCGGGTCGCCAGATACGCAGTATTTT.

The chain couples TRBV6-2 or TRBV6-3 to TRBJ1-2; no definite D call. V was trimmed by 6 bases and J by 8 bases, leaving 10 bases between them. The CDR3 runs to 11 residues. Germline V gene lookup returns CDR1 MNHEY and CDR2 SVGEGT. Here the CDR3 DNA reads TGTGCCAGCAGAACTTCGACCGGCTACACCTTC. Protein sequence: CASRTSTGYTF.

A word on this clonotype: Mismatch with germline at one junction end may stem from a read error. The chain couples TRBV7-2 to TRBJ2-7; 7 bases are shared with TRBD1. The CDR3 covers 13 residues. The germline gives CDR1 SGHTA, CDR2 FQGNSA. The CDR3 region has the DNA TGTGCCAGCAGCTTAGAGGGAGCGGACAGGCTCCACTTC. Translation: CASSLEGADRLHF.

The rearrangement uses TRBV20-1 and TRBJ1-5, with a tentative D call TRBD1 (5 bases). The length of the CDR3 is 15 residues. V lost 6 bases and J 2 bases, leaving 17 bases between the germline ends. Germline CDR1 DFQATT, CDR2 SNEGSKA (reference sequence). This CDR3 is CSATRDYTGNQPQHF. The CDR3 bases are TGCAGTGCAACCAGGGACTATACGGGCAATCAGCCCCAGCATTTT.

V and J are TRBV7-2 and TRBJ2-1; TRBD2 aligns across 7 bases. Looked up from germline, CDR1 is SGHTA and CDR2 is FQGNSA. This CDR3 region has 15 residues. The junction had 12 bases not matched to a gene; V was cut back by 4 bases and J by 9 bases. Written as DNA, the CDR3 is TGTGCCAGCAGCTCTAACCGGGACTACGGGCGTGAGCAGTTCTTC. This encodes CASSSNRDYGREQFF. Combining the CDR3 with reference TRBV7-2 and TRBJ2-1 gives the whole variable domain GAGVSQSPSNKVTEKGKDVELRCDPISGHTALYWYRQSLGQGLEFLIYFQGNSAPDKSGLPSDRFSAERTGGSVSTLTIQRTQQEDSAVYLCASSSNRDYGREQFFGPGTRLTVL.

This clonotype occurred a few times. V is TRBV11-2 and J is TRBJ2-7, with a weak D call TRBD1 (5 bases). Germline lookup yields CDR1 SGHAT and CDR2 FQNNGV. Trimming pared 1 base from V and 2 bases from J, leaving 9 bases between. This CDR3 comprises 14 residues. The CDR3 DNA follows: TGTGCCAGCAGCTTAGGGCAGGGCGCCTACGAGCAGTACTTC. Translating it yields CASSLGQGAYEQYF.

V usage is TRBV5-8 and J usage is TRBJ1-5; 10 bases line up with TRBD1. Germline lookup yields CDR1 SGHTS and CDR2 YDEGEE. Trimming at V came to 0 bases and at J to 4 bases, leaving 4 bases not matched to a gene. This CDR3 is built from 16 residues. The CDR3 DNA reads TGTGCCAGCAGCTTGGGAGAGGGACAGGGGAATCAGCCCCAGCATTTT. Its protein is CASSLGEGQGNQPQHF.

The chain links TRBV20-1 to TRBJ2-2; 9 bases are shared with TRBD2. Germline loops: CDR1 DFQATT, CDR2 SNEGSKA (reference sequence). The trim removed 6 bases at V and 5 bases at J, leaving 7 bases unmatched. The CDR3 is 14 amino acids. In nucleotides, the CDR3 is TGCAGTGCCTACGGGCTAGCGGGAACCGGGGAGCTGTTTTTT. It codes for CSAYGLAGTGELFF.

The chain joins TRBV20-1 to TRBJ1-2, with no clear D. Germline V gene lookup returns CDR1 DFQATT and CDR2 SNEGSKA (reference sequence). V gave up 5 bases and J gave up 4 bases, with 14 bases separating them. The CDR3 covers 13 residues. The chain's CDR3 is CSAGSGSGYGYTF. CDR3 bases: TGCAGTGCTGGATCGGGGTCCGGCTATGGCTACACCTTC.